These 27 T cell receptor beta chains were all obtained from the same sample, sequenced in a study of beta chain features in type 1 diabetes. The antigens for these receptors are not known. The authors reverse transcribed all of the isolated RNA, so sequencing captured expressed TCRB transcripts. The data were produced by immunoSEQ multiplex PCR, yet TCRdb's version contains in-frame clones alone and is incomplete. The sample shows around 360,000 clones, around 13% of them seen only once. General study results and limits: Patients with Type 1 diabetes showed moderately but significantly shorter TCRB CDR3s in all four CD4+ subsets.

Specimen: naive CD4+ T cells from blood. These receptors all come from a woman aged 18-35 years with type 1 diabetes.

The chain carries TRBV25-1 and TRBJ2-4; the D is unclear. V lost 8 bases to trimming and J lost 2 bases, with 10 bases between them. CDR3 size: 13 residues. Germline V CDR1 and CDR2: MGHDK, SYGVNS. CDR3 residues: CASAGLPKNIQYF. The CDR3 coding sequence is TGTGCCAGCGCCGGTCTACCCAAAAACATTCAGTACTTC.

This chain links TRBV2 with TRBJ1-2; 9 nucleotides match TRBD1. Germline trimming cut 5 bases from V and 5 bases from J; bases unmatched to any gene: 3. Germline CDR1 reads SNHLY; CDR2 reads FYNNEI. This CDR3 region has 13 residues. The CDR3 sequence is CASSPGTGYGYTF. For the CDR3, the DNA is TGTGCCAGCAGTCCCGGGACAGGGTATGGCTACACCTTC.

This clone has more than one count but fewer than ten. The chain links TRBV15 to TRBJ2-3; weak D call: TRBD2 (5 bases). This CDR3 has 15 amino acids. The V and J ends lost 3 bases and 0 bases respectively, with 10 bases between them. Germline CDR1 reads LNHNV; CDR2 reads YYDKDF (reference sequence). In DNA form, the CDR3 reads TGTGCCACCAGCAGCCGGACTCATAGCACAGATACGCAGTATTTT. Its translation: CATSSRTHSTDTQYF.

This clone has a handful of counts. The CDR3 region has the DNA TGTGCCTCCATGCCGCAGGGGGCCACAGATACGCAGTATTTT. Translated: CASMPQGATDTQYF. This chain connects TRBV10-3 to TRBJ2-3, with 8 bases that match TRBD1. The germline gives CDR1 ENHRY, CDR2 SYGVKD. This CDR3 region has 14 residues. Trimming cost V 11 bases and J 2 bases; bases outside gene matches: 9.

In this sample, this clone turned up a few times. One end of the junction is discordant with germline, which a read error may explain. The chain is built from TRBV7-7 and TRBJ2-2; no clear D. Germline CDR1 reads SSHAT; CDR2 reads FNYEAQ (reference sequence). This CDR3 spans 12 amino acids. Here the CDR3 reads CASSLVTGELFF. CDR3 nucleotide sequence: TGTGCTAGCAGCTTAGTAACCGGGGAGCTGTTTTTT.

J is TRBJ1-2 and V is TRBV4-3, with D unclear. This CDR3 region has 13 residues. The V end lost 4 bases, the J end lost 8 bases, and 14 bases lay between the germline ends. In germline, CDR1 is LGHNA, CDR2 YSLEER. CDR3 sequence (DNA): TGCGCCAGCAGCCCCTCGATGGGCCGAGGCTACACCTTC. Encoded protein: CASSPSMGRGYTF.

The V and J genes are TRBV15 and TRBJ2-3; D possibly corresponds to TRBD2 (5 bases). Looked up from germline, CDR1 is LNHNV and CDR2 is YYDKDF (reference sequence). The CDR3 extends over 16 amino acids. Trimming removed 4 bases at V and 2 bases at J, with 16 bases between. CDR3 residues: CATSKPGMGNTDTQYF. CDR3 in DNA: TGTGCCACCAGCAAACCGGGGATGGGAAACACAGATACGCAGTATTTT. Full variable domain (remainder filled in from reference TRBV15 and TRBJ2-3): DAMVIQNPRYQVTQFGKPVTLSCSQTLNHNVMYWYQQKSSQAPKLLFHYYDKDFNNEADTPDNFQSRRPNTSFCFLDIRSPGLGDTAMYLCATSKPGMGNTDTQYFGPGTRLTVL.

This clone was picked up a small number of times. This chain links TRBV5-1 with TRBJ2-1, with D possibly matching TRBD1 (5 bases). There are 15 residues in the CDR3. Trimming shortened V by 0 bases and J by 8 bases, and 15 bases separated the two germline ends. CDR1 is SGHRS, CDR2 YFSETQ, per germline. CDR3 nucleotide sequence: TGCGCCAGCAGCTTGGCCCTGATGTTAGGGGATGAGCAGTTCTTC. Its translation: CASSLALMLGDEQFF.

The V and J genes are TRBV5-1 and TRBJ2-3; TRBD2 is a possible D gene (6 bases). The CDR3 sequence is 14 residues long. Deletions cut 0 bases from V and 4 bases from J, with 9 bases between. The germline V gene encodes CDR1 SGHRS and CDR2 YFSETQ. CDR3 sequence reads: CASSLVGGPDTQYF. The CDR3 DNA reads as TGCGCCAGCAGCTTGGTGGGAGGCCCAGATACGCAGTATTTT.

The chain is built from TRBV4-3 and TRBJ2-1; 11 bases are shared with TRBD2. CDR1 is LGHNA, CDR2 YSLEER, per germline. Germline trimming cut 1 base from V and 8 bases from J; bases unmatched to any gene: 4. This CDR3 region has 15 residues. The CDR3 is CASSQVAGGGHEQFF. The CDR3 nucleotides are TGCGCCAGCAGCCAAGTAGCGGGAGGGGGGCATGAGCAGTTCTTC.

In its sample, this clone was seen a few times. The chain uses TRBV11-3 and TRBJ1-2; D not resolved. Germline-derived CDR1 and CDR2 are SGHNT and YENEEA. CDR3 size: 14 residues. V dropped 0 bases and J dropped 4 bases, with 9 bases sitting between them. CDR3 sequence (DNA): TGTGCCAGCAGCTTAGAGCCCGGGTCCTATGGCTACACCTTC. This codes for CASSLEPGSYGYTF.

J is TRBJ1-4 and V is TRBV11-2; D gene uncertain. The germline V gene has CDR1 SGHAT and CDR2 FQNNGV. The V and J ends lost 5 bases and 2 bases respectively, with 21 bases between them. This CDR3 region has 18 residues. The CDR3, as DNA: TGTGCCAGCAGCCCATGGAATTGGAGGCTAGTTACTAATGAAAAACTGTTTTTT. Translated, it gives CASSPWNWRLVTNEKLFF.

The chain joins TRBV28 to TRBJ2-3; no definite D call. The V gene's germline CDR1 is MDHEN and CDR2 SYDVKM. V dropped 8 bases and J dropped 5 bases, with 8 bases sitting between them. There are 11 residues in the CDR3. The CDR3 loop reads CASRALDTQYF. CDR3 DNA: TGTGCCAGCCGAGCCCTAGATACGCAGTATTTT.

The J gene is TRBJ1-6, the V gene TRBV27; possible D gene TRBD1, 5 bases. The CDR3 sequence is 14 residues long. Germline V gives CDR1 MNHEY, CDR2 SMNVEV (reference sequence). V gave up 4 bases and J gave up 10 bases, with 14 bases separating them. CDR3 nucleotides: TGTGCCAGCAGTTCCGACAGTCTGCGGTCACCCCTCCACTTT. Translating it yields CASSSDSLRSPLHF.

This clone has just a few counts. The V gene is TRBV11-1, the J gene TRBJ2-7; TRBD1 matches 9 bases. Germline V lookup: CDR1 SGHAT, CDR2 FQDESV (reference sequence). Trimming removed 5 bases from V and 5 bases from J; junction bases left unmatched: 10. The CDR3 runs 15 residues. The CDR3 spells CASSALGQGSDEQYF. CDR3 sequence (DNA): TGTGCCAGCAGCGCCTTGGGACAGGGAAGTGACGAGCAGTACTTC.

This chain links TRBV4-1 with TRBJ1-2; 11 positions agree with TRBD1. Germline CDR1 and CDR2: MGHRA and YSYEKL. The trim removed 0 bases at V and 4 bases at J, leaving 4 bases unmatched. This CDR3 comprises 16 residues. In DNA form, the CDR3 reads TGCGCCAGCAGCCAAGAAGGGACAGGGGGTGCCTATGGCTACACCTTC. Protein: CASSQEGTGGAYGYTF.

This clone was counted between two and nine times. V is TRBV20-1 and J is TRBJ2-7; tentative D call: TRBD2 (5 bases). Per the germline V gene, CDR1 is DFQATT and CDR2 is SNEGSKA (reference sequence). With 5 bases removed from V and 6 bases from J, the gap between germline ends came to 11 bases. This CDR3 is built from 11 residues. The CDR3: CSADYASEQYF. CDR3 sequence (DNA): TGCAGTGCTGACTATGCCTCCGAGCAGTACTTC.

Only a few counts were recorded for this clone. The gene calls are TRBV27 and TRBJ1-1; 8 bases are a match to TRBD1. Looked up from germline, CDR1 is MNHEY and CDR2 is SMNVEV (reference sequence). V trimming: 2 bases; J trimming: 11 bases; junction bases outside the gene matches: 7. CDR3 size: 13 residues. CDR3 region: CASSLRTGRMAFF. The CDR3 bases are TGTGCCAGCAGTTTACGGACAGGGCGCATGGCTTTCTTT.

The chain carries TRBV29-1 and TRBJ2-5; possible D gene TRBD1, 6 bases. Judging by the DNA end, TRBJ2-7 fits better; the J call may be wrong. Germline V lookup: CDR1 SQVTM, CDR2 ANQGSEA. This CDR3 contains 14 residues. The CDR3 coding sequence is TGCAGCGTTGAGGGACATCCCGCTTCTGGCGAGCAGTACTTC. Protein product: CSVEGHPASGEQYF.

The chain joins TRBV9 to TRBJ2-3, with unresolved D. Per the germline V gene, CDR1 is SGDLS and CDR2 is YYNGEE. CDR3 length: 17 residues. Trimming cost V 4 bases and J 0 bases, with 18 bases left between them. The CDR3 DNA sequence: TGTGCCAGCAGCCCCCGGTCAGTCCCGCGGAGCACAGATACGCAGTATTTT. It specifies CASSPRSVPRSTDTQYF.

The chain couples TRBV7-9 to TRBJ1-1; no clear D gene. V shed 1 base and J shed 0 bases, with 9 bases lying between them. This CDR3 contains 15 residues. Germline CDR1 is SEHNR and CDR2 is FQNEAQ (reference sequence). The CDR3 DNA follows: TGTGCCAGCAGCTTAGGGGGAGGAGTGAACACTGAAGCTTTCTTT. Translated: CASSLGGGVNTEAFF. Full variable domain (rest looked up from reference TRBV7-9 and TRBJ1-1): DTGVSQNPRHKITKRGQNVTFRCDPISEHNRLYWYRQTLGQGPEFLTYFQNEAQLEKSRLLSDRFSAERPKGSFSTLEIQRTEQGDSAMYLCASSLGGGVNTEAFFGQGTRLTVV.

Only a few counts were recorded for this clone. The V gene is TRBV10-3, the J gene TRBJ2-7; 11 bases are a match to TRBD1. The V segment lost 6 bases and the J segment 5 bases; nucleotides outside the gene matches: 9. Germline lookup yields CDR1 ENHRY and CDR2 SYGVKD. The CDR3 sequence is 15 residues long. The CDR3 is CAISSRTGGLDEQYF. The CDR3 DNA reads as TGTGCCATCAGCTCTCGGACAGGGGGCCTCGACGAGCAGTACTTC.

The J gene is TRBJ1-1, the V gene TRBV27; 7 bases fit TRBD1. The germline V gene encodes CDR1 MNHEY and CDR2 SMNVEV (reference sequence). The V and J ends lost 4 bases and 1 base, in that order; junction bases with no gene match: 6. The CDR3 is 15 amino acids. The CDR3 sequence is CASSSMTGRNTEAFF. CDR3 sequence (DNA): TGTGCCAGCAGTTCCATGACAGGGAGGAACACTGAAGCTTTCTTT.

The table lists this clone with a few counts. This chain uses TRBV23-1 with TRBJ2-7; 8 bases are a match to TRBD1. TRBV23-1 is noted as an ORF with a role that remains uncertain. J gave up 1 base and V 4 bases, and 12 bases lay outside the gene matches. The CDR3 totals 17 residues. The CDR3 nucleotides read TGCGCCAGCAGTCCCTTCATCGGACAGGGCCTTTCCTACGAGCAGTACTTC. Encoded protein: CASSPFIGQGLSYEQYF.

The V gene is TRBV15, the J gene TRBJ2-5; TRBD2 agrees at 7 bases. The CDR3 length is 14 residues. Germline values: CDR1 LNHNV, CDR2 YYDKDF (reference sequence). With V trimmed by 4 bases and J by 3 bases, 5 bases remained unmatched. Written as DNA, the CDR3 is TGTGCCACCAGCACGAGACTAGCCAAAGAGACCCAGTACTTC. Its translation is CATSTRLAKETQYF.

Written as DNA, the CDR3 is TGCAGCGTTGCTCAGGGGCTCCCCGGGGAGCTGTTTTTT. It translates to CSVAQGLPGELFF. The chain employs TRBV29-1 and TRBJ2-2; D is perhaps TRBD1 (6 bases). The CDR3 loop spans 13 amino acids. In germline, CDR1 is SQVTM, CDR2 ANQGSEA. The V end lost 4 bases, the J end lost 6 bases, and 12 bases lay between the germline ends.

The CDR3 sequence is CASSPRITDTQYF. In DNA, the CDR3 is TGTGCCAGTAGTCCGAGAATCACAGATACGCAGTATTTT. This chain uses TRBV19 with TRBJ2-3, with D hard to call. Germline CDR1 reads LNHDA; CDR2 reads SQIVND (reference sequence). The CDR3 loop spans 13 amino acids. Trimming stripped 5 bases from V and 2 bases from J, with 8 bases between.